This T cell receptor (beta chain) emerged from a study of cytomegalovirus exposure and HLA in healthy donors. Study-level information: A later analysis reported the same platform for the 110 or so validation repertoires and the 666 first-cohort repertoires.

Germline-derived CDR1 and CDR2 are KGHSH and LQKENI. This CDR3 contains 16 residues. Regarding the study as a whole: TCR clusters originating in the first cohort tended to co-occur in the roughly 120 validation repertoires, according to a later analysis.

Some clones are missing from TCRdb's copy, which holds only in-frame ones; the method was immunoSEQ multiplex PCR. The sample includes under 250,000 clones, about 88% seen only once; the top ten take about 11%. The donors were part of the validation cohort of roughly 130 subjects. That cohort was separate from the first cohort, which comprised about 730 subjects. This clone was seen once. What it recognizes is unknown. Germline is not matched at one junction end, which may reflect a read error. V usage is TRBV18 and J usage is TRBJ2-3; D might be TRBD1 (6 bases). Sequences were obtained from PBMCs. The origin of this receptor is a man younger than 35 in good health and CMV-seropositive. The CDR3 reads CASTPQGKTSTDTQYF. In nucleotides, the CDR3 is TGTGCCAGCACACCACAGGGAAAGACTAGCACAGATACGCAGTATTTT.